This TCR beta chain derives from a study of cytomegalovirus exposure and HLA in healthy donors. PCR was performed using 60 Vbeta and 13 Jbeta primers. Original data processing: In a later analysis, around 10 million of 65 million to 90 million unique beta chains occurred in at least two donors. The protocol was immunoSEQ multiplex PCR, while the TCRdb copy is restricted to in-frame clones and leaves out a portion. V, J and clone size reflect that table, while D and trimming were determined from the DNA. Among about 140,000 clones listed, less than 80% were seen once. Germline trimming cut 8 bases from V and 3 bases from J; bases unmatched to any gene: 5. Per germline, CDR1 SGHVS and CDR2 FQNEAQ. The CDR3 contains 13 residues.

Sample: PBMCs. This receptor was taken from a woman aged 45-65 years in good health and CMV-seropositive. The V and J genes are TRBV7-8 and TRBJ2-7, with TRBD1 identical over 9 bases. CDR3 in amino acids: CASGRDRDYEQYF. For the CDR3, the DNA is TGTGCCAGCGGCCGGGACAGGGACTACGAGCAGTACTTC.